These T cell receptor beta chains were read from a single sample in a study of T cells in tuberculosis. Profiled with immunoSEQ multiplex PCR; TCRdb holds only in-frame clones, not every one. The data show tens of thousands of clones, around 94% seen once. The sample taken for sequencing was PBMCs. Source of these receptors: a donor aged 10-30 years with latent tuberculosis or without tuberculosis infection. Some clones in this sample may be carry-over from other donors' samples. Both conserved end residues are part of each CDR3. D genes are given only for firm matches. Some rows have no size entry. The others give once, few or many, or a class for an expanded clone.

V	size	J	D	CDR3	DNA
TRBV7-2	NA	TRBJ2-7	TRBD1	CASSLVPGQGPSYEQYF	TGTGCCAGCAGCTTAGTTCCGGGACAGGGACCCTCCTACGAGCAGTACTTC
TRBV15	NA	TRBJ1-1	TRBD1	CATNADRGEAFF	TGTGCCACCAACGCCGACAGGGGCGAAGCTTTCTTT
TRBV7-8	NA	TRBJ2-7	NA	CASGELGREQYF	TGTGCCAGCGGGGAGTTAGGGCGCGAGCAGTACTTC
TRBV9	NA	TRBJ2-1	TRBD1	CASSVAGQGTSEQFF	TGTGCCAGCAGCGTAGCGGGACAGGGTACAAGTGAGCAGTTCTTC
TRBV6-5	NA	TRBJ1-2	NA	CASSYFRQARGYGYTF	TGTGCCAGCAGTTACTTTCGACAGGCCCGGGGCTATGGCTACACCTTC
TRBV6-5	NA	TRBJ2-7	TRBD1	CASSYSAGTGVYEQYF	TGTGCCAGCAGTTACTCGGCCGGGACAGGGGTCTACGAGCAGTACTTC
TRBV11-2	NA	TRBJ1-1	TRBD1	CASRGDRGRTEAFF	TGTGCCAGCAGGGGAGACAGGGGTCGCACTGAAGCTTTCTTT
TRBV6-5	NA	TRBJ1-2	NA	CASRQVANYGYTF	TGTGCCAGCCGGCAGGTTGCTAACTATGGCTACACCTTC
TRBV11-2	NA	TRBJ2-1	TRBD2	CASRLTSGRLPDNEQFF	TGTGCCAGCAGATTGACTAGCGGGAGACTCCCCGACAATGAGCAGTTCTTC
TRBV18	once	TRBJ2-6	TRBD1	CASSPRQGGSGANVLTF	TGTGCCAGCTCACCAAGACAGGGGGGCTCTGGGGCCAACGTCCTGACTTTC
TRBV10-3	NA	TRBJ2-7	TRBD2	CAISESGGAGGREQYF	TGTGCCATCAGTGAGTCGGGGGGAGCGGGAGGTCGCGAGCAGTACTTC
TRBV28	NA	TRBJ1-2	NA	CASSRSNYGYTF	TGTGCCAGCAGCAGAAGTAACTATGGCTACACCTTC
TRBV9	NA	TRBJ1-6	TRBD1	CASSRDRDLMALHF	TGTGCCAGCAGCCGGGACAGGGACCTTATGGCCCTCCACTTT
TRBV7-9	NA	TRBJ2-1	TRBD2	CASRSSGGVSIGGGEQFF	TGTGCCAGCAGGTCTAGCGGGGGCGTCTCAATTGGTGGTGGTGAGCAGTTCTTC
TRBV10-3	NA	TRBJ2-7	TRBD2	CAISRLAGGPSSYEQYF	TGTGCCATCAGCAGACTAGCGGGAGGGCCGAGCTCCTACGAGCAGTACTTC
TRBV10-3	NA	TRBJ2-7	TRBD1	CAISESSGTGGDYEQYF	TGTGCCATCAGTGAGTCGTCCGGGACAGGGGGCGACTACGAGCAGTACTTC
TRBV18	NA	TRBJ1-1	NA	CASSPSAGDTEAFF	TGTGCCAGCTCACCCTCTGCGGGGGACACTGAAGCTTTCTTT
TRBV5-6	NA	TRBJ1-1	NA	CASSLWGGSITEAFF	TGTGCCAGCAGCTTATGGGGAGGGAGTATCACTGAAGCTTTCTTT
TRBV6-1	NA	TRBJ1-1	NA	CASKLMNTEAFF	TGTGCCAGCAAACTGATGAACACTGAAGCTTTCTTT
TRBV4-1	NA	TRBJ2-4	NA	CASSVTGLHIQYF	TGCGCCAGCAGCGTTACAGGGTTGCACATTCAGTACTTC
TRBV11-2	few	TRBJ1-4	NA	CASSPYISDEKLFF	TGTGCCAGCAGCCCCTATATATCGGATGAAAAACTGTTTTTT
TRBV2	NA	TRBJ2-7	NA	CASSDHSYEQYF	TGTGCCAGCAGTGACCACTCCTACGAGCAGTACTTC
TRBV7-9	NA	TRBJ1-5	TRBD1	CASSSGQGGQPQHF	TGTGCCAGCAGCTCGGGACAGGGGGGTCAGCCCCAGCATTTT
TRBV28	NA	TRBJ2-1	NA	CASSYLALGGRYNEQFF	TGTGCCAGCAGTTATCTTGCTTTGGGGGGGCGATACAATGAGCAGTTCTTC
TRBV2	NA	TRBJ2-2	NA	CASQTATNTGELFF	TGTGCCAGTCAGACAGCCACGAACACCGGGGAGCTGTTTTTT
TRBV27	NA	TRBJ2-7	NA	CASSLSEAFEQYF	TGTGCCAGCAGTTTATCAGAGGCATTCGAGCAGTACTTC
TRBV27	NA	TRBJ1-1	TRBD1	CATHRRGLSDTEAFF	TGTGCCACCCACCGCAGGGGGCTTAGCGACACTGAAGCTTTCTTT